The next 5 T cell receptor beta chains were all read from a single sample in a study of T-cell reconstitution after alpha-beta-depleted transplantation in children. It was with unique molecular identifiers that the TCRbeta library was prepared. TCRdb re-called the PCR reads through MiXCR, storing one row per CDR3 protein. The data contain 600,000 to 700,000 distinct CDR3 sequences, around 12% of them singletons. This sample comprised PBMCs, obtained before TCRalphabeta/CD19-depleted stem cell transplant. The source of these receptors is a girl aged 2 to 9 with congenital amegakaryocytic thrombocytopenia, due to receive a stem cell transplant.

The rearrangement joins TRBV7-9 to TRBJ2-1, with D perhaps being TRBD1 or TRBD2 (5 bases each). Germline lookup yields CDR1 SEHNR and CDR2 FQNEAQ (reference sequence). V lost 5 bases and J 3 bases, leaving 14 bases between the germline ends. The CDR3 has 15 amino acids. CDR3 DNA sequence: TGTGCCAGCAGCCGCCGGGGCAGCTACTACAATGAGCAGTTCTTC. This gives the protein CASSRRGSYYNEQFF.

The rearrangement uses TRBV24-1 and TRBJ2-5; D is perhaps TRBD2 (6 bases). V was pared by 3 bases and J by 2 bases, with 15 bases between. The V gene's germline CDR1 is KGHDR and CDR2 SFDVKD. This CDR3 has 16 residues. The DNA for the CDR3 is TGTGCCACCAGTGATGTTAGCGGAGGAGGTCAAGAGACCCAGTACTTC. Translated: CATSDVSGGGQETQYF.

This clonotype was observed many times. V and J are TRBV11-1 and TRBJ2-7; TRBD2 agrees at 10 bases. After removal of 5 bases from V and 0 bases from J, the junction contained 7 bases not matched to a gene. CDR1 is SGHAT and CDR2 is FQDESV in the germline V gene (reference sequence). The CDR3 sequence is 16 residues long. DNA for the CDR3: TGTGCCAGCAGCCCGGGACTAGCGAGGAGCTCCTACGAGCAGTACTTC. Protein product: CASSPGLARSSYEQYF.

In its sample, this clonotype was seen a few times. The chain couples TRBV7-9 to TRBJ1-2, with a weak D call TRBD1 (6 bases). Deletions cut 5 bases from V and 0 bases from J, with 16 bases between. This CDR3 comprises 16 residues. CDR1 and CDR2 (germline): SEHNR, FQNEAQ (reference sequence). CDR3 DNA sequence: TGTGCCAGCAGCCCCGCCAGGGGCCACACTAACTATGGCTACACCTTC. Its translation: CASSPARGHTNYGYTF.

In its sample, this clonotype was seen many times. The V and J genes are TRBV12-3 or TRBV12-4 and TRBJ1-3; D call uncertain. The CDR3 runs to 11 residues. V lost 7 bases to trimming and J lost 6 bases, with 7 bases between them. The CDR3 region is CASITQNTIYF. CDR3 bases: TGTGCCAGCATAACCCAAAACACCATATATTTT.